Listed here are 8 T cell receptor beta chains from one sample, sequenced in a study of cytomegalovirus exposure and HLA in healthy donors. The PCR made use of 60 Vbeta and 13 Jbeta primers. Method: immunoSEQ multiplex PCR; TCRdb's copy keeps in-frame clones and lacks some. Here the sample spans 280,000 or so clones, about 90% being singletons. The sample was PBMCs. All receptors derive from a woman aged 18 to 35 in good health and CMV-seronegative.

This sequence joins TRBV7-9 and TRBJ2-7; TRBD1 aligns across 8 bases. V shed 3 bases and J 9 bases; nucleotides not matched to a gene: 7. Germline V gene data show CDR1 as SEHNR and CDR2 as FQNEAQ (reference sequence). The CDR3 loop spans 13 amino acids. CDR3 residues: CASSFTGQGWQYF. The CDR3 coding sequence is TGTGCCAGCAGCTTTACAGGACAGGGCTGGCAGTACTTC.

The chain recombines TRBV5-1 with TRBJ2-5, with D possibly being TRBD1 (5 bases). Germline CDR1 reads SGHRS; CDR2 reads YFSETQ. The V end lost 0 bases, the J end lost 2 bases, and 11 bases lay between the germline ends. CDR3 length: 15 residues. CDR3 nucleotides: TGCGCCAGCAGCTTGGCCATGACAGTTCAAGAGACCCAGTACTTC. Protein product: CASSLAMTVQETQYF.

This clone was detected once. The chain has TRBV7-2 and TRBJ2-1; tentative D call: TRBD2 (5 bases). CDR1 is SGHTA and CDR2 is FQGNSA in the germline V gene. V lost 5 bases, J lost 2 bases, and 10 bases lay in between. The CDR3 is made up of 14 amino acids. In nucleotides, the CDR3 is TGTGCCAGCAGCGGCAGAGGGCCCTACAATGAGCAGTTCTTC. This codes for CASSGRGPYNEQFF.

The rearrangement links TRBV2 to TRBJ2-7, with TRBD2 identical over 12 bases. The CDR3 is 14 amino acids. V lost 4 bases, J lost 4 bases, and 2 bases stayed unmatched. CDR1 is SNHLY and CDR2 is FYNNEI in the germline V gene. This CDR3 reads CASSGTSGGYEQYF. In nucleotides, the CDR3 is TGTGCCAGCAGTGGTACTAGCGGGGGGTACGAGCAGTACTTC. The full variable domain, with the rest looked up from reference TRBV2 and TRBJ2-7, is EPEVTQTPSHQVTQMGQEVILRCVPISNHLYFYWYRQILGQKVEFLVSFYNNEISEKSEIFDDQFSVERPDGSNFTLKIRSTKLEDSAMYFCASSGTSGGYEQYFGPGTRLTVT.

This chain connects TRBV7-9 to TRBJ2-3, with 7 bases that match TRBD2. This CDR3 contains 15 residues. V was clipped by 1 base and J by 3 bases; unmatched bases: 4. Looked up from germline, CDR1 is SEHNR and CDR2 is FQNEAQ (reference sequence). As DNA, the CDR3 is TGTGCCAGCAGCTTAGAGCGGGGTCCGACAGATACGCAGTATTTT. This gives the protein CASSLERGPTDTQYF.

This rearrangement joins TRBV6-5 to TRBJ2-3; 8 bases match TRBD1. The CDR3 length is 15 residues. The germline V gene encodes CDR1 MNHEY and CDR2 SVGAGI. After removal of 6 bases from V and 6 bases from J, the junction contained 11 bases not matched to a gene. The CDR3 reads CASSPPDRGLDTQYF. The CDR3 bases are TGTGCCAGCAGCCCTCCCGACAGGGGTTTGGATACGCAGTATTTT.

This clone was observed a single time. This rearrangement joins TRBV6-4 to TRBJ2-3, with D perhaps matching TRBD2 (6 bases). Trimming took 1 base from V and 2 from J, leaving 13 bases between them. Germline V gives CDR1 MRHNA, CDR2 SNTAGT. The CDR3 has 16 amino acids. CDR3 amino acids: CASSDFGGANTDTQYF. As DNA, the CDR3 is TGTGCCAGCAGTGACTTTGGCGGGGCAAACACAGATACGCAGTATTTT.

The chain is built from TRBV13 and TRBJ1-3; 7 bases line up with TRBD1. The CDR3 has 16 amino acids. Germline V lookup: CDR1 PRHDT, CDR2 FYEKMQ (reference sequence). Trimming took 0 bases from V and 7 from J; bases not matched to a gene: 9. Here the CDR3 reads CASSLGRGLGRNTIYF. CDR3 DNA: TGTGCCAGCAGCTTAGGAAGGGGGCTAGGGCGTAACACCATATATTTT. The full variable domain, in which reference TRBV13 and TRBJ1-3 provide the parts outside the CDR3, is AAGVIQSPRHLIKEKRETATLKCYPIPRHDTVYWYQQGPGQDPQFLISFYEKMQSDKGSIPDRFSAQQFSDYHSELNMSSLELGDSALYFCASSLGRGLGRNTIYFGEGSWLTVV.